These T cell receptor beta chains were read from a single sample in a study of blood T cell repertoires in COVID-19. Clones were sequenced by immunoSEQ multiplex PCR, and TCRdb holds only the in-frame ones, with some missing. The sample has around 300,000 clones, 65% to 85% seen once. Sequencing was done on a sample of peripheral blood. These receptor sequences come from a man aged 30 to 39 with active or convalescent COVID-19. Both conserved end residues are part of each CDR3. A D gene is named only where the DNA matches it firmly. Only some rows state a clone size, as once, few, many or a class for expanded clones.

>TRBJ1-3|14|TRBV24-1|NA|NA
TGTGCCACCAGTGATTCAGGGCGCGGAAACACCATATATTTT
CATSDSGRGNTIYF
>TRBJ1-2|14|TRBV5-5|NA|NA
TGTGCCAGCAGCTTGGCCCGCGGGGCCGGTGGCTACACCTTC
CASSLARGAGGYTF
>TRBJ1-6|14|TRBV4-3|NA|TRBD1
TGCGCCAGCAGTCTGGACAGGGAAGGAGCACCCCTCCACTTT
CASSLDREGAPLHF
>TRBJ2-7|14|TRBV7-8|NA|TRBD2
TGTGCCAGCAGTTCACTAGCGGAGGCCTACGAGCAGTACTTC
CASSSLAEAYEQYF
>TRBJ2-6|15|TRBV11-3|NA|NA
TGTGCCAGCAGCTTAGTGGCCTCTGGGGCCAACGTCCTGACTTTC
CASSLVASGANVLTF
>TRBJ2-7|15|TRBV7-2|NA|TRBD2
TGTGCCAGCAGCTTATCAACGGGAGGCTCAGACGAGCAGTACTTC
CASSLSTGGSDEQYF
>TRBJ2-2|20|TRBV6-2/TRBV6-3|NA|NA
TGTGCCAGCAGTTACCGTAAGGGGTCAGGGAGGTGGTCGGACACCGGGGAGCTGTTTTTT
CASSYRKGSGRWSDTGELFF
>TRBJ1-1|15|TRBV14|NA|TRBD1
TGTGCCAGCAGCCAAGTTACAGGGGGCAACACTGAAGCTTTCTTT
CASSQVTGGNTEAFF
>TRBJ2-1|16|TRBV11-2|NA|TRBD2
TGTGCCAGCAGCTTAGTTTCCAGCGGGGTCTGGGATGAGCAGTTCTTC
CASSLVSSGVWDEQFF
>TRBJ2-3|18|TRBV6-6|NA|TRBD2
TGTGCCAGCAGTCCCCTAGCGGGGTTTTGGGAGGGTAGGGATACGCAGTATTTT
CASSPLAGFWEGRDTQYF
>TRBJ2-3|16|TRBV9|NA|TRBD2
TGTGCCAGCAGCGTAGACCCAGCGGGGGGCTCAGATACGCAGTATTTT
CASSVDPAGGSDTQYF
>TRBJ2-1|17|TRBV7-3|NA|TRBD2
TGTGCCAGCAGCTTAGGTTTAGCGGGAGGGAAGGTCGATGAGCAGTTCTTC
CASSLGLAGGKVDEQFF
>TRBJ2-7|13|TRBV25-1|once|NA
TGTGCCAGCAGTAGCACTGGAGGGCCCGAGCAGTACTTC
CASSSTGGPEQYF
>TRBJ1-2|14|TRBV7-9|NA|NA
TGTGCCAGCAGCTTGGTAGGGAGCAGTTGGGGCTACACCTTC
CASSLVGSSWGYTF
>TRBJ1-2|15|TRBV6-5|NA|NA
TGTGCCAGCAGTTACTTTCTACAGGGCAGATATGGCTACACCTTC
CASSYFLQGRYGYTF
>TRBJ2-1|15|TRBV5-1|NA|TRBD2
TGCGCCAGCAGCTTGGTGGAGCGGGGGGGCCATGAGCAGTTCTTC
CASSLVERGGHEQFF
>TRBJ1-2|14|TRBV6-5|many|NA
TGTGCCAGCAGTTTGGGGTTGACAGGATCAGGTCGCACCTTC
CASSLGLTGSGRTF
>TRBJ1-5|15|TRBV6-1|NA|NA
TGTGCCAGCAGTGAAATTGCCCGCGGGAATCAGCCCCAGCATTTT
CASSEIARGNQPQHF
>TRBJ2-1|17|TRBV7-6|NA|TRBD2
TGTGCCAGCAGCTCGGGACTAGCGGGAGATACCTACAATGAGCAGTTCTTC
CASSSGLAGDTYNEQFF
>TRBJ2-2|15|TRBV5-1|NA|NA
TGCGCCAGCGAGGTCGGTAGCGGATACACCGGGGAGCTGTTTTTT
CASEVGSGYTGELFF
>TRBJ2-7|14|TRBV5-1|NA|TRBD1
TGCGCCAGCAGCTTGGGGGACAGGGATTACGAGCAGTACTTC
CASSLGDRDYEQYF
>TRBJ1-2|15|TRBV25-1|NA|TRBD1
TGTGCCAGCAGTTTTACCCGGACAGGTCTGGCTGGCTACACCTTC
CASSFTRTGLAGYTF
>TRBJ2-5|15|TRBV19|NA|NA
TGTGCCAGTAAGGGGACGCCGGGACTCCAAGAGACCCAGTACTTC
CASKGTPGLQETQYF
>TRBJ2-5|13|TRBV4-3|NA|NA
TGCGCCAGCAGCCAAGATCGTCAAGAGACCCAGTACTTC
CASSQDRQETQYF
>TRBJ2-1|10|TRBV18|NA|NA
TGTGCCAGCTCTGGGCATGAGCAGTTCTTC
CASSGHEQFF
>TRBJ2-7|15|TRBV15|NA|TRBD1
TGTGCCACCAGCACAGCCCCGGGACAGTACTACGAGCAGTACTTC
CATSTAPGQYYEQYF
>TRBJ2-1|12|TRBV2|NA|TRBD1
TGTGCCAGCAGTGAAGGAGGGGGCCCACAGGTCTTC
CASSEGGGPQVF